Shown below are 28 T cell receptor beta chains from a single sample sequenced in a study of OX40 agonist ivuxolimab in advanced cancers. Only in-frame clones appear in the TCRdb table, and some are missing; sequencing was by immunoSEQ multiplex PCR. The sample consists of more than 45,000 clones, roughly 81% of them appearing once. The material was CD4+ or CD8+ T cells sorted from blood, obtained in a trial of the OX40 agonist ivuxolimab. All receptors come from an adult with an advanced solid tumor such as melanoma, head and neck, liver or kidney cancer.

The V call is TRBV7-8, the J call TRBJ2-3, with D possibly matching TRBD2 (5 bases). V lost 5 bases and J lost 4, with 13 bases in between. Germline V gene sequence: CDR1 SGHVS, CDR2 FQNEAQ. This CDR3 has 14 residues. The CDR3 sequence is CASSPWNGADTQYF. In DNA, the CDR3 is TGTGCCAGCAGCCCGTGGAACGGGGCAGATACGCAGTATTTT.

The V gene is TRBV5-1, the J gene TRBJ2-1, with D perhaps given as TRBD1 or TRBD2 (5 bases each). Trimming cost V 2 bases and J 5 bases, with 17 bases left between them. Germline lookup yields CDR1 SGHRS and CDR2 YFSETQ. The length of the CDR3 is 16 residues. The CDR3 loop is CASSFSGTPPHNEQFF. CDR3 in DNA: TGCGCCAGCAGCTTTTCCGGGACCCCACCTCACAATGAGCAGTTCTTC.

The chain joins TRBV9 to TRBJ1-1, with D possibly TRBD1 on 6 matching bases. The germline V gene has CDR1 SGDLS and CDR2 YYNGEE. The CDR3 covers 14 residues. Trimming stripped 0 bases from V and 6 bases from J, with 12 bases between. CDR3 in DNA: TGTGCCAGCAGCGTAGAGGGGGTTGAAGCTGAAGCTTTCTTT. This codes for CASSVEGVEAEAFF.

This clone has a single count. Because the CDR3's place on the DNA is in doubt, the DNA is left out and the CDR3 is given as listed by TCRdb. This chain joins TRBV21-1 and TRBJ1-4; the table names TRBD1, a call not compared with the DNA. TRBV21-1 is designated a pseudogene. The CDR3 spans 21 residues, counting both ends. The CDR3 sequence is CASSKDVGTGTRKATNEKLFF.

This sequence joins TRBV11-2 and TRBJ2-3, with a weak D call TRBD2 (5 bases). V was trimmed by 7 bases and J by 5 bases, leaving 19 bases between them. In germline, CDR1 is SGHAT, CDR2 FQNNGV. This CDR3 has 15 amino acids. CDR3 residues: CASTPSYLEEDTQYF. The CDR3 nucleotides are TGTGCCAGCACCCCATCCTATTTGGAGGAAGATACGCAGTATTTT.

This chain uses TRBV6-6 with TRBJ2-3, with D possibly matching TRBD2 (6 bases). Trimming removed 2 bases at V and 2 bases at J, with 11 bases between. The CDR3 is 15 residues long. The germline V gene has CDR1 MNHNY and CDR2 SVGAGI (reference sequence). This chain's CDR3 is CASSYDGGLTDTQYF. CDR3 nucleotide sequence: TGTGCCAGCAGTTACGACGGGGGTCTCACAGATACGCAGTATTTT.

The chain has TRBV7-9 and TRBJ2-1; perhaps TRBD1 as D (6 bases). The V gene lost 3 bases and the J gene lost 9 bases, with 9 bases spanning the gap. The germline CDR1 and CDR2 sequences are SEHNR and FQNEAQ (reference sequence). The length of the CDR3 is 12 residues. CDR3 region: CASSLETGEQFF. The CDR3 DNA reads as TGTGCCAGCAGCTTGGAGACAGGTGAGCAGTTCTTC.

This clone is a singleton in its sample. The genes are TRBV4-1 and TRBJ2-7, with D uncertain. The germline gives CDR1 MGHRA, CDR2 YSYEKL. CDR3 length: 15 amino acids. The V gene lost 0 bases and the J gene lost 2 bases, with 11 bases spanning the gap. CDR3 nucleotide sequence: TGCGCCAGCAGCCAAGAGTTTCCGTTTCCCTACGAGCAGTACTTC. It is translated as CASSQEFPFPYEQYF.

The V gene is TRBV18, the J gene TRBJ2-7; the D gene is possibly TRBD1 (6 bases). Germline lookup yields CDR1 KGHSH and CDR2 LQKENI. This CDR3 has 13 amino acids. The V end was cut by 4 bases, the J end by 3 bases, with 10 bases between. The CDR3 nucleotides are TGTGCCAGCTCACTGGACAGAGACTACGAGCAGTACTTC. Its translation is CASSLDRDYEQYF.

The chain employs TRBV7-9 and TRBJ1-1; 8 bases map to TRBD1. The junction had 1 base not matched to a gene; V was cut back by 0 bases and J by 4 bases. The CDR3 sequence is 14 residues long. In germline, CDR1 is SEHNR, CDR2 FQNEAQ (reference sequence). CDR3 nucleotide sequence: TGTGCCAGCAGCTTAGCTACAGGGGGCACTGAAGCTTTCTTT. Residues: CASSLATGGTEAFF.

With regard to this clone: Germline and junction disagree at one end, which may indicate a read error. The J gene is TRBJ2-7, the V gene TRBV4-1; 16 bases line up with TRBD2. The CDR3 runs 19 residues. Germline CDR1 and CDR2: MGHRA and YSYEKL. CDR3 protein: CASSQDTGLAGGPSSEQYF. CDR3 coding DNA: TGCGCCAGCAGCCAAGATACGGGACTAGCGGGAGGGCCTTCCTCCGAGCAGTACTTC.

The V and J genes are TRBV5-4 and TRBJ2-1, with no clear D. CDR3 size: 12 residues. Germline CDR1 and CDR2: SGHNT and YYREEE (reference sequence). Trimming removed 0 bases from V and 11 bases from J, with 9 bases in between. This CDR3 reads CASSLGSSKQFF. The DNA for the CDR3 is TGTGCCAGCAGCTTGGGGTCGAGTAAGCAGTTCTTC. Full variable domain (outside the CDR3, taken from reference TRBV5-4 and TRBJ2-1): ETGVTQSPTHLIKTRGQQVTLRCSSQSGHNTVSWYQQALGQGPQFIFQYYREEENGRGNFPPRFSGLQFPNYSSELNVNALELDDSALYLCASSLGSSKQFFGPGTRLTVL.

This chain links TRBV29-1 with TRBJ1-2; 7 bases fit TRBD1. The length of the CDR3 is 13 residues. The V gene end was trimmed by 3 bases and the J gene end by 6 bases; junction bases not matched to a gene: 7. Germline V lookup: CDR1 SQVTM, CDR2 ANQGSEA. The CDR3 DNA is TGCAGCGTTGAGGACAGGTTAACGGATGGCTACACCTTC. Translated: CSVEDRLTDGYTF.

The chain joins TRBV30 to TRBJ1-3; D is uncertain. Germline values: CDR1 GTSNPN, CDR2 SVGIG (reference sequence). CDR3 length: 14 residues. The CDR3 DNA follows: TGTGCTTCGGCGACCGGAACAGCTGGAAACACCATATATTTT. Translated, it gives CASATGTAGNTIYF.

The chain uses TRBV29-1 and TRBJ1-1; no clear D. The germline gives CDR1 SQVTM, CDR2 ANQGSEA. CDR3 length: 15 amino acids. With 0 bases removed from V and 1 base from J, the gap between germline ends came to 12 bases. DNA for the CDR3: TGCAGCGTTGAAGATCTGGCTCGGAAGAACACTGAAGCTTTCTTT. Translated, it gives CSVEDLARKNTEAFF.

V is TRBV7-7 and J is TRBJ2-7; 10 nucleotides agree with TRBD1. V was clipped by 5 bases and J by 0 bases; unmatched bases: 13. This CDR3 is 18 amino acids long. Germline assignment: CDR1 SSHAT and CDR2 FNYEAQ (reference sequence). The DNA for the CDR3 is TGTGCCAGCAGCATTACCGGGACAGGGGCCCGGAGCTCCTACGAGCAGTACTTC. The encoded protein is CASSITGTGARSSYEQYF.

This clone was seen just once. The CDR3 reads CASSLLPIIYEQYF. For the CDR3, the DNA is TGTGCCAGCAGCTTGCTTCCTATCATCTACGAGCAGTACTTC. This sequence joins TRBV5-5 and TRBJ2-7; D ambiguous. Per the germline V gene, CDR1 is SGHKS and CDR2 is YYEKEE (reference sequence). This CDR3 is built from 14 residues. The ends were cut back, 1 base at V and 3 bases at J, with 11 bases in the middle.

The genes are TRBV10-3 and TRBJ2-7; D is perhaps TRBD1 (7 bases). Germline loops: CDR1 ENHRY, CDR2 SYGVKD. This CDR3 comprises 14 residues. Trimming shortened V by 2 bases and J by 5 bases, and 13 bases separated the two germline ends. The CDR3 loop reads CAISEQGGSNEQYF. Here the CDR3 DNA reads TGTGCCATCAGTGAGCAGGGGGGCTCGAACGAGCAGTACTTC.

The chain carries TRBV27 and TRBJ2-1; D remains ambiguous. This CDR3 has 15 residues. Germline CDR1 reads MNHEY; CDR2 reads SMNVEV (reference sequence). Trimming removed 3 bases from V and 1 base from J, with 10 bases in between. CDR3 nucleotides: TGTGCCAGCAGTTTTGATGTGGGGTCCTACAATGAGCAGTTCTTC. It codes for CASSFDVGSYNEQFF.

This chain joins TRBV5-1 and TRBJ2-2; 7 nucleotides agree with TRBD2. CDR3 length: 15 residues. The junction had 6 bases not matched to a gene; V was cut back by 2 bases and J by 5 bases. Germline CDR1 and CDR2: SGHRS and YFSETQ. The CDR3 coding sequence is TGCGCCAGCAGCTTCGCCAGGGAGGGGACCGGGGAGCTGTTTTTT. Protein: CASSFAREGTGELFF.

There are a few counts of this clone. The CDR3 reads CASRLTSALVNEQFF. For the CDR3, the DNA is TGTGCCAGCAGACTTACTAGTGCATTGGTGAATGAGCAGTTCTTC. The chain couples TRBV6-5 to TRBJ2-1, with D possibly TRBD2 on 5 matching bases. V was trimmed by 6 bases and J by 7 bases, leaving 19 bases between them. In germline, CDR1 is MNHEY, CDR2 SVGAGI. This CDR3 contains 15 residues.

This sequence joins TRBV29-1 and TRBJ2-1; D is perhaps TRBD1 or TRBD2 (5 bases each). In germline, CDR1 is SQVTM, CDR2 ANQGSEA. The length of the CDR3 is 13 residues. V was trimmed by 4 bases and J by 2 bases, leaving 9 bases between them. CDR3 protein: CSVGGTTYNEQFF. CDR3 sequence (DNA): TGCAGCGTTGGAGGGACCACCTACAATGAGCAGTTCTTC.

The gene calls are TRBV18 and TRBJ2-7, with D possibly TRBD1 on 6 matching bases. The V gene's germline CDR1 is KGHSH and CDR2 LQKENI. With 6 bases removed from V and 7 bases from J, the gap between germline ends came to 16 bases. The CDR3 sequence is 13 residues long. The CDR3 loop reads CASSQDSSWEQYF. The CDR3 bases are TGTGCCAGCTCCCAGGACAGTTCGTGGGAGCAGTACTTC.

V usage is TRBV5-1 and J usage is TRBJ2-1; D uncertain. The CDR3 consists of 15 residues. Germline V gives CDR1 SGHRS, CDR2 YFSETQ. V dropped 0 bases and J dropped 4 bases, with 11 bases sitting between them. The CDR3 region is CASSLEFIRYNEQFF. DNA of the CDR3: TGCGCCAGCAGCTTGGAATTTATCCGATACAATGAGCAGTTCTTC.

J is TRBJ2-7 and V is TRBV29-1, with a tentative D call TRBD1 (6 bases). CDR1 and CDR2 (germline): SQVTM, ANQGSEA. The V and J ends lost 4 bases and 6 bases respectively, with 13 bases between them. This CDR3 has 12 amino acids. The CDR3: CSVGQVGGEQYF. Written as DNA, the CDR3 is TGCAGCGTTGGACAGGTCGGCGGCGAGCAGTACTTC.

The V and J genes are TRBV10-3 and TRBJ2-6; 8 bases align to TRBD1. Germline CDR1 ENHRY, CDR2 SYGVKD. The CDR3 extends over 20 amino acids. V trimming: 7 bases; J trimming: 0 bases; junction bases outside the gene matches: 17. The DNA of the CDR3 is TGTGCCATCACAAGGGGCTCCGGGACAGGAGTTTTCTCTGGGGCCAACGTCCTGACTTTC. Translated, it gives CAITRGSGTGVFSGANVLTF.

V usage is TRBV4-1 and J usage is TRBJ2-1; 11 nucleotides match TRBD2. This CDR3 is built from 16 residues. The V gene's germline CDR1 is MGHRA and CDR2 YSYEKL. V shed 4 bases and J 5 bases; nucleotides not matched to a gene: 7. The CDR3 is CASSPRTSGSNNEQFF. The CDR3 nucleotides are TGCGCCAGCAGCCCAAGGACTAGCGGGTCCAACAATGAGCAGTTCTTC.

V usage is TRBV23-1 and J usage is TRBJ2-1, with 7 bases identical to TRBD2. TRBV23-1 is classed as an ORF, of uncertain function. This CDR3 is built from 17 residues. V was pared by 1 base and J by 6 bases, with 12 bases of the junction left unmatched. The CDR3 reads CASSQLGRGSGINEQFF. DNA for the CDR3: TGCGCCAGCAGTCAATTGGGGCGCGGGAGCGGGATCAATGAGCAGTTCTTC.